The clone carrying this TCR beta chain was recorded a few times. This sample stems from a study of blood T cell repertoires in COVID-19. CDR3 size: 18 residues. The ends were cut back, 0 bases at V and 0 bases at J, with 15 bases in the middle. CDR1 is LGHNA, CDR2 YNFKEQ, per germline. As handled by the study authors: Amplification from reference gene primers served as the basis for estimated nucleated cell counts. Assay used: immunoSEQ multiplex PCR; TCRdb lists only in-frame clones, some missing. V and J calls and clone size are those listed in that table; D and trimming were worked out from the DNA. The sample has about 40,000 clones; about 79% are singletons.

Sequencing was done on a sample of peripheral blood. The sequence derives from a human donor with acute or convalescent COVID-19. The donor label of this sample is uncertain. The rearrangement uses TRBV4-2 and TRBJ1-5; possible D gene TRBD1, 6 bases. In DNA form, the CDR3 reads TGTGCCAGCAGCCAAGATCCCAGGGGCGACCCTAGCAATCAGCCCCAGCATTTT. Translation: CASSQDPRGDPSNQPQHF.